Shown below are 27 T cell receptor beta chains from a single sample sequenced in a study of T cells after yellow fever vaccination. From the 5' RACE reads, TCRdb called clonotypes with MiXCR, one entry per CDR3 protein. The table includes some 320,000 distinct CDR3 sequences, approximately 4.5% detected once. Sequencing was performed on PBMCs, taken 15 days after the yellow fever booster vaccination. The source is a man younger than 35 who received the YFV17D yellow fever vaccine.

V usage is TRBV18 and J usage is TRBJ2-3; perhaps TRBD2 as D (6 bases). V was cut by 2 bases and J by 1 base, with 19 bases left in between. This CDR3 is 18 amino acids long. Germline CDR1 is KGHSH and CDR2 is LQKENI. The CDR3: CASSPSTMWGLRTDTQYF. The CDR3 DNA reads TGTGCCAGCTCACCAAGTACAATGTGGGGACTCCGCACAGATACGCAGTATTTT.

A few counts support this clonotype. J is TRBJ2-5 and V is TRBV20-1; D perhaps matches TRBD2 (5 bases). Germline CDR1 reads DFQATT; CDR2 reads SNEGSKA (reference sequence). CDR3 size: 16 residues. Trimming shortened V by 6 bases and J by 5 bases, and 25 bases separated the two germline ends. The CDR3 sequence is CSASNGNLHSSETQYF. CDR3 bases: TGCAGTGCCTCTAACGGGAACCTCCATAGCTCCGAGACCCAGTACTTC.

The V and J genes are TRBV3-1 and TRBJ1-1, with no clear D. Trimming took 0 bases from V and 4 from J, leaving 15 bases between them. This CDR3 has 16 residues. Germline V gives CDR1 LGHDT, CDR2 YNNKEL (reference sequence). CDR3 in DNA: TGTGCCAGCAGCCAAGAAAGGGCACGTGGGCGCACTGAAGCTTTCTTT. This sequence encodes CASSQERARGRTEAFF.

This chain links TRBV29-1 with TRBJ1-5; D is unresolved. Per the germline V gene, CDR1 is SQVTM and CDR2 is ANQGSEA. Trimming removed 4 bases at V and 7 bases at J, with 14 bases between. There are 13 residues in the CDR3. The CDR3 region has the DNA TGCAGCGTTGCCGAGGGAGTTCGGCAGCCCCAGCATTTT. It specifies CSVAEGVRQPQHF.

The chain couples TRBV20-1 to TRBJ1-1; 7 bases agree with TRBD1. CDR1 and CDR2 (germline): DFQATT, SNEGSKA (reference sequence). The CDR3 length is 15 residues. Trimming at V came to 3 bases and at J to 2 bases, leaving 9 bases not matched to a gene. Here the CDR3 DNA reads TGCAGTGCTAGCTTGACCGGGACAGTTAACACTGAAGCTTTCTTT. As protein: CSASLTGTVNTEAFF.

The chain links TRBV5-1 to TRBJ2-3; D is uncertain. Germline CDR1 and CDR2: SGHRS and YFSETQ. Trimming took 4 bases from V and 0 from J, leaving 9 bases between them. The CDR3 loop spans 14 amino acids. The chain's CDR3 is CASSDPGSTDTQYF. DNA of the CDR3: TGCGCCAGCAGCGACCCTGGGAGCACAGATACGCAGTATTTT.

This clonotype was found a few times. The genes are TRBV7-9 and TRBJ1-2, with TRBD1 as a possible D gene (5 bases). Germline CDR1 is SEHNR and CDR2 is FQNEAQ (reference sequence). The length of the CDR3 is 12 residues. Trimming left V 5 bases short and J 8 bases short, with 12 bases between. The CDR3 region is CASSPGSQGYTF. In DNA, the CDR3 is TGTGCCAGCAGCCCAGGGTCCCAGGGCTACACCTTC.

This clonotype has more than one count but fewer than ten. V gene TRBV20-1 combines with J gene TRBJ1-1; the D gene is possibly TRBD1 (5 bases). V lost 0 bases and J lost 0, with 8 bases in between. Germline CDR1 DFQATT, CDR2 SNEGSKA (reference sequence). The CDR3 has 14 residues. The CDR3 bases are TGCAGTGCTAGAGACGGCAGGGTGAACACTGAAGCTTTCTTT. Translating it yields CSARDGRVNTEAFF.

This clonotype was seen only a few times. V and J are TRBV12-3 or TRBV12-4 and TRBJ2-2, with D tentatively TRBD2 (6 bases). The V end was cut by 11 bases, the J end by 6 bases, with 10 bases between. This CDR3 region has 11 residues. The CDR3, as DNA: TGTGCCGGAGGAGGGGCCGGGGAGCTGTTTTTT. Translated, it gives CAGGGAGELFF.

This clonotype has only a few counts. V and J are TRBV10-2 and TRBJ1-1; tentatively, D is TRBD1 (5 bases). This CDR3 is built from 14 residues. The V end was cut by 6 bases, the J end by 0 bases, with 11 bases between. Germline V CDR1 and CDR2: WSHSY, SAAADI. CDR3 in DNA: TGCGCCAGCAGAAGCAGGGTAATGAACACTGAAGCTTTCTTT. It is translated as CASRSRVMNTEAFF.

This clonotype was recorded many times. V usage is TRBV7-3 and J usage is TRBJ2-5; 9 nucleotides agree with TRBD2. V gave up 11 bases and J gave up 4 bases; unmatched junction bases: 14. Germline CDR1 reads SGHTA; CDR2 reads FQGTGA. This CDR3 has 15 amino acids. In nucleotides, the CDR3 is TGTGCCTCGGCCCGGGAAGCGGGGGGTGGAGAGACCCAGTACTTC. Translation gives CASAREAGGGETQYF.

The sample holds many counts of this clonotype. This chain uses TRBV7-2 with TRBJ1-2; tentatively, D is TRBD1 (6 bases). Looked up from germline, CDR1 is SGHTA and CDR2 is FQGNSA. The germline V and J ends were trimmed by 5 bases and 4 bases, with 14 bases remaining between them. This CDR3 is built from 14 residues. CDR3 in amino acids: CASSPRTVRYGYTF. The CDR3 region has the DNA TGTGCCAGCAGCCCCCGGACAGTGCGCTATGGCTACACCTTC.

This clonotype appeared many times. V usage is TRBV18 and J usage is TRBJ1-1; D is possibly TRBD1 (6 bases). V was trimmed by 5 bases and J by 0 bases, leaving 13 bases between them. Germline lookup yields CDR1 KGHSH and CDR2 LQKENI. The CDR3 spans 15 residues. The CDR3 DNA reads TGTGCCAGCTCATTCGACAGGCCAATGAACACTGAAGCTTTCTTT. Translation gives CASSFDRPMNTEAFF. The whole variable domain, filled in from reference TRBV18 and TRBJ1-1, reads NAGVMQNPRHLVRRRGQEARLRCSPMKGHSHVYWYRQLPEEGLKFMVYLQKENIIDESGMPKERFSAEFPKEGPSILRIQQVVRGDSAAYFCASSFDRPMNTEAFFGQGTRLTVV.

V usage is TRBV6-6 and J usage is TRBJ2-2; D remains unclear. The CDR3 covers 14 residues. V gave up 2 bases and J gave up 2 bases, with 6 bases separating them. The germline gives CDR1 MNHNY, CDR2 SVGAGI (reference sequence). The CDR3 loop reads CASSYDGNTGELFF. The DNA for the CDR3 is TGTGCCAGCAGTTACGATGGTAACACCGGGGAGCTGTTTTTT.

This clonotype was found many times. The V and J genes are TRBV7-2 and TRBJ2-4; no definite D call. V was trimmed by 5 bases and J by 0 bases, leaving 11 bases between them. The CDR3 consists of 15 residues. CDR1 is SGHTA and CDR2 is FQGNSA in the germline V gene. For the CDR3, the DNA is TGTGCCAGCAGCCCCTATTTCTTAGCCAAAAACATTCAGTACTTC. Encoded protein: CASSPYFLAKNIQYF.

This clonotype was seen more than once but under ten times. In DNA form, the CDR3 reads TGTGCCAGCAGTTACCGCCCCCGGACAGGGGGCAATGAGCAGTTCTTC. Its translation is CASSYRPRTGGNEQFF. V and J are TRBV27 and TRBJ2-1, with 10 bases that match TRBD1. This CDR3 comprises 16 residues. Per germline, CDR1 MNHEY and CDR2 SMNVEV (reference sequence). The V gene end was trimmed by 4 bases and the J gene end by 6 bases; junction bases not matched to a gene: 9.

The CDR3, as DNA: TGTGCCAGCAGCTTGAGAGGATCCCTCCACTTT. Encoded protein: CASSLRGSLHF. V usage is TRBV5-5 and J usage is TRBJ1-6; D call uncertain. Germline-derived CDR1 and CDR2 are SGHKS and YYEKEE (reference sequence). CDR3 size: 11 residues. Trimming shortened V by 1 base and J by 14 bases, and 7 bases separated the two germline ends.

There are many counts of this clonotype. This chain connects TRBV7-2 to TRBJ2-1, with TRBD1 matching over 11 bases. Trimming removed 5 bases from V and 7 bases from J; junction bases left unmatched: 10. Germline lookup yields CDR1 SGHTA and CDR2 FQGNSA. This CDR3 spans 16 amino acids. The CDR3 DNA is TGTGCCAGCAGCCCGAACGGACAGGGGGCGAGTAATGAGCAGTTCTTC. Residues: CASSPNGQGASNEQFF.

The chain recombines TRBV12-3 or TRBV12-4 with TRBJ2-2; D call uncertain. Trimming shortened V by 3 bases and J by 3 bases, and 5 bases separated the two germline ends. The CDR3 is 13 amino acids. This CDR3 is CASSFIHTGELFF. CDR3 coding DNA: TGTGCCAGCAGTTTCATACACACCGGGGAGCTGTTTTTT.

This clonotype was seen repeatedly, ten times or more. The chain recombines TRBV18 with TRBJ2-7, with 8 bases fitting TRBD1. Per the germline V gene, CDR1 is KGHSH and CDR2 is LQKENI. The CDR3 runs to 13 residues. V was pared by 5 bases and J by 5 bases, with 5 bases of the junction left unmatched. The CDR3 region is CASSSIQGDEQYV. The CDR3 DNA is TGTGCCAGCTCAAGCATACAGGGGGACGAGCAGTACGTC.

This clonotype was counted between two and nine times. The chain has TRBV28 and TRBJ1-2; TRBD1 matches 10 bases. The V gene end was trimmed by 6 bases and the J gene end by 7 bases; junction bases not matched to a gene: 11. Per germline, CDR1 MDHEN and CDR2 SYDVKM. The CDR3 has 15 residues. CDR3 residues: CASRIQGQGTFGYTF. The CDR3 DNA reads TGTGCCAGCAGAATCCAGGGACAGGGGACGTTTGGCTACACCTTC.

The rearrangement uses TRBV2 and TRBJ2-7; D unclear. The germline gives CDR1 SNHLY, CDR2 FYNNEI. Trimming took off 4 bases at V and 5 bases at J, with 15 bases between the two ends. CDR3 length: 14 residues. The CDR3 here is CASSVAVLTDEQYF. CDR3 DNA: TGTGCCAGCAGTGTCGCGGTATTGACCGACGAGCAGTACTTC.

Many counts were recorded for this clonotype. The chain joins TRBV12-3 or TRBV12-4 to TRBJ1-2; possible D gene TRBD1, 5 bases. The CDR3 totals 14 residues. V was shortened by 3 bases and J by 3 bases, with 11 bases between the two germline ends. This chain's CDR3 is CASSFWGVDYGYTF. The CDR3 DNA follows: TGTGCCAGCAGTTTTTGGGGGGTCGACTATGGCTACACCTTC.

This chain connects TRBV20-1 to TRBJ1-6; TRBD1 is a possible D gene (5 bases). Looked up from germline, CDR1 is DFQATT and CDR2 is SNEGSKA (reference sequence). V was trimmed by 3 bases and J by 5 bases, leaving 8 bases between them. The CDR3 is 13 residues long. The CDR3 DNA follows: TGCAGTGCTAGTCCAGGGAATAATTCACCCCTCCACTTT. Its protein product is CSASPGNNSPLHF.

This clonotype was counted only a few times. The V call is TRBV7-9, the J call TRBJ1-2; 8 positions agree with TRBD1. The J segment lost 7 bases and the V segment lost 5 bases, leaving 6 bases of the junction unmatched. Germline V gene sequence: CDR1 SEHNR, CDR2 FQNEAQ (reference sequence). The CDR3 length is 13 residues. CDR3 amino acids: CASSTETGVGYTF. DNA of the CDR3: TGTGCCAGCAGCACAGAGACAGGGGTTGGCTACACCTTC.

This clonotype was counted a few times. The genes are TRBV3-1 and TRBJ2-1, with D tentatively TRBD2 (5 bases). V dropped 4 bases and J dropped 4 bases, with 11 bases sitting between them. The CDR3 is 14 residues long. From germline, CDR1 is LGHDT and CDR2 YNNKEL (reference sequence). CDR3 DNA sequence: TGTGCCAGCAGCCTCTGGACTCGATACAATGAGCAGTTCTTC. The encoded protein is CASSLWTRYNEQFF.

This clonotype was seen at least ten times. This chain uses TRBV12-3 or TRBV12-4 with TRBJ1-5; D unclear. Trimming left V 6 bases short and J 4 bases short, with 16 bases between. The CDR3 sequence is 15 residues long. CDR3 region: CASSLRPPGNQPQHF. The CDR3 DNA reads TGTGCCAGCAGCCTTCGTCCCCCTGGGAATCAGCCCCAGCATTTT.